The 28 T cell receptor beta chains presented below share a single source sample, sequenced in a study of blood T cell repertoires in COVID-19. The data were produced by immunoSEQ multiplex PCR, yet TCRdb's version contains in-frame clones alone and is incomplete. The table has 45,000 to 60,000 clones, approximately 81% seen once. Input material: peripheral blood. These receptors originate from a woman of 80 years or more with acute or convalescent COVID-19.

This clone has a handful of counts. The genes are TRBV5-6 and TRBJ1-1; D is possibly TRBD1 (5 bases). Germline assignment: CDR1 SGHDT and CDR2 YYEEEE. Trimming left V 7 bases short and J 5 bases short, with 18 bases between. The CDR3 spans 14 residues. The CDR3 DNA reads TGTGCCAGCGAACCCGCCGGCGGGGCAACTGAAGCTTTCTTT. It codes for CASEPAGGATEAFF.

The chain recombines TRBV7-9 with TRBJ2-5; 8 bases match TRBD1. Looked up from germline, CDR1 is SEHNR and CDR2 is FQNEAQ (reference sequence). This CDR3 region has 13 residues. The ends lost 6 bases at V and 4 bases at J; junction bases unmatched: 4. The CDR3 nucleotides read TGTGCCAGCAGTCCCAGGGGGCCAGAGACCCAGTACTTC. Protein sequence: CASSPRGPETQYF.

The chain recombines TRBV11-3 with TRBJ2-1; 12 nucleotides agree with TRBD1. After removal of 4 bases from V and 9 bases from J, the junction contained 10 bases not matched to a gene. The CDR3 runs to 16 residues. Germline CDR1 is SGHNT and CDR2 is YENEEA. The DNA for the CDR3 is TGTGCCAGCAGCTGGGACAGGGGGCGCAATTCGGGTGAGCAGTTCTTC. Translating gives CASSWDRGRNSGEQFF.

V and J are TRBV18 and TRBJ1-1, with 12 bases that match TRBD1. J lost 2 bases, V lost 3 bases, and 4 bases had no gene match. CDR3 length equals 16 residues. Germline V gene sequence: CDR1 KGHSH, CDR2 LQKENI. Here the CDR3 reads CASSPGQGATNTEAFF. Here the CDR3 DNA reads TGTGCCAGCTCACCGGGACAGGGGGCCACAAACACTGAAGCTTTCTTT.

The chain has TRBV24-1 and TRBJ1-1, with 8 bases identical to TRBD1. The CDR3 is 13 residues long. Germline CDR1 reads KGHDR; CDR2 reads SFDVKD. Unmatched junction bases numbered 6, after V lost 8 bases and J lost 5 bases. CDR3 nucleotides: TGTGCCACCATGGGCAGGGGGCTTACTGAAGCTTTCTTT. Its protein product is CATMGRGLTEAFF.

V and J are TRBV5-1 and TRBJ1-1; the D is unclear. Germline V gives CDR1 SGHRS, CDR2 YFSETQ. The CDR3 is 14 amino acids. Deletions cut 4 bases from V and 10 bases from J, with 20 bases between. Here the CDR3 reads CASSSFDTRDGAFF. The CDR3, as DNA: TGCGCCAGCAGCAGCTTTGATACCCGGGATGGAGCTTTCTTT.

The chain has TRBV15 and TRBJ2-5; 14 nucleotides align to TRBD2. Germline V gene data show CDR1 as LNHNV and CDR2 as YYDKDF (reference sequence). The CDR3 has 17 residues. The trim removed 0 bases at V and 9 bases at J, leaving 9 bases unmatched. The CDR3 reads CATSRDMRLAGGAAQYF. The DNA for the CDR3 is TGTGCCACCAGCAGAGATATGAGACTAGCGGGGGGGGCGGCCCAGTACTTC.

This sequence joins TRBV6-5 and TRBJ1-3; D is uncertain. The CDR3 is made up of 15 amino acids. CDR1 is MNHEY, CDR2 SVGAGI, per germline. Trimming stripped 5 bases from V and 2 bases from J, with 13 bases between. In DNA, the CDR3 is TGTGCCAGCAGTCCCCCGGAGAGGGCTGGAAACACCATATATTTT. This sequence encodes CASSPPERAGNTIYF.

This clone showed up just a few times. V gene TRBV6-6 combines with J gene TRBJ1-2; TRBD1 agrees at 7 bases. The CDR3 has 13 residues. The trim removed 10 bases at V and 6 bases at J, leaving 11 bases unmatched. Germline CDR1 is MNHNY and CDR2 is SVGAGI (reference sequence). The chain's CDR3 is CAILDRVGHGYTF. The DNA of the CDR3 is TGTGCCATCCTAGACAGGGTGGGACATGGCTACACCTTC.

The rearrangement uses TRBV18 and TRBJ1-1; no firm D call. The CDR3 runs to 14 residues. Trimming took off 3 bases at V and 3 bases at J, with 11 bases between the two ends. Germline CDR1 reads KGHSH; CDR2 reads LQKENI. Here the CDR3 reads CASSPELDYTEAFF. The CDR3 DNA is TGTGCCAGCTCACCGGAACTGGACTACACTGAAGCTTTCTTT.

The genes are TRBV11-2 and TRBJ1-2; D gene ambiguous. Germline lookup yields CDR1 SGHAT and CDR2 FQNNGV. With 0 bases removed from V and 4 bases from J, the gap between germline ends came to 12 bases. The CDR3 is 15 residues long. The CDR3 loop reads CASSLDSGLIYGYTF. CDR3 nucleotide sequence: TGTGCCAGCAGCTTAGATTCTGGCCTGATCTATGGCTACACCTTC.

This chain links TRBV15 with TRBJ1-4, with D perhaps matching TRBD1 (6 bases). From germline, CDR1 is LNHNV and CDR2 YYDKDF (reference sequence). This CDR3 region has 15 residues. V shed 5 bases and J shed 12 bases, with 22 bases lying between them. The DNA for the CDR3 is TGTGCCACCAGCGTCCGACTCGTAAACAGGGAAGAACTGTTTTTT. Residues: CATSVRLVNREELFF.

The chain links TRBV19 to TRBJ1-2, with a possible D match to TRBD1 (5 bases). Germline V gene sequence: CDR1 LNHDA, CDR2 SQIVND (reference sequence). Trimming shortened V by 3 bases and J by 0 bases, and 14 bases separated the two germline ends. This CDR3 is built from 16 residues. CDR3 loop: CASSIGGATTNYGYTF. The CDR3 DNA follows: TGTGCCAGTAGTATTGGAGGGGCAACAACTAACTATGGCTACACCTTC.

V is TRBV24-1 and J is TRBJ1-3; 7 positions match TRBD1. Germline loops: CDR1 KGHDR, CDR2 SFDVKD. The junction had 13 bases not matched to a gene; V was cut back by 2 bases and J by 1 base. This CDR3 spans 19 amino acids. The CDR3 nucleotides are TGTGCCACCAGTGATTCTGATGGCAGGGGGGATTTTTCTGGAAACACCATATATTTT. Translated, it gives CATSDSDGRGDFSGNTIYF.

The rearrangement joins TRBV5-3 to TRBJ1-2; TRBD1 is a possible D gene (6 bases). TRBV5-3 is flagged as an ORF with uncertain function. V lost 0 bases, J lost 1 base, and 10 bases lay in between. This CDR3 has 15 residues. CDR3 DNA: TGTGCCAGAAGCTTGGGAAGGACAGTTAACTATGGCTACACCTTC. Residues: CARSLGRTVNYGYTF.

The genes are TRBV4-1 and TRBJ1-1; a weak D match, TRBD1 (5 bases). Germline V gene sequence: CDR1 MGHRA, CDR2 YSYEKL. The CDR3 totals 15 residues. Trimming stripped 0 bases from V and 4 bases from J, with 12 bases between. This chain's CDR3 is CASSQDRAGLTEAFF. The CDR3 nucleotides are TGCGCCAGCAGCCAAGATAGGGCGGGGCTCACTGAAGCTTTCTTT.

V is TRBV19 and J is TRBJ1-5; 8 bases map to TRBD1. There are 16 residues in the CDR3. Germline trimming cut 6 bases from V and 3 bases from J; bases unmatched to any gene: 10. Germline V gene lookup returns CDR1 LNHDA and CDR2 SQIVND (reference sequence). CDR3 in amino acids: CASSNKRTGNNQPQHF. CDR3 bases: TGTGCCAGTAGCAATAAAAGGACAGGGAACAATCAGCCCCAGCATTTT.

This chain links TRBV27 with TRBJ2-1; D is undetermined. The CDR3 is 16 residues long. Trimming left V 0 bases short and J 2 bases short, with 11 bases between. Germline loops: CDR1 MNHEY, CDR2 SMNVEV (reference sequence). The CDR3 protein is CASSLSSFYPYNEQFF. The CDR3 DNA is TGTGCCAGCAGTTTATCGAGTTTCTATCCCTACAATGAGCAGTTCTTC.

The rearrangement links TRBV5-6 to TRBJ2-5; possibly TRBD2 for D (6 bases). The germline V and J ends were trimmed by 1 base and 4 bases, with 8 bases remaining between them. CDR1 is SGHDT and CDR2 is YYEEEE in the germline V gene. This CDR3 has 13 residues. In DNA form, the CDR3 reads TGTGCCAGCAGCTTGCGGGGAGGAGAGACCCAGTACTTC. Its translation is CASSLRGGETQYF. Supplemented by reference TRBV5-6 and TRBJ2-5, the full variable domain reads DAGVTQSPTHLIKTRGQQVTLRCSPKSGHDTVSWYQQALGQGPQFIFQYYEEEERQRGNFPDRFSGHQFPNYSSELNVNALLLGDSALYLCASSLRGGETQYFGPGTRLLVL.

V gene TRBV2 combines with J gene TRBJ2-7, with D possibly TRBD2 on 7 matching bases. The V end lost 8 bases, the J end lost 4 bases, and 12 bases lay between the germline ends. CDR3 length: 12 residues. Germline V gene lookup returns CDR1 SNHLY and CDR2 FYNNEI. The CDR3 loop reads CASRGGGYEQYF. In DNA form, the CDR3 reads TGTGCCAGCCGGGGAGGGGGGTACGAGCAGTACTTC.

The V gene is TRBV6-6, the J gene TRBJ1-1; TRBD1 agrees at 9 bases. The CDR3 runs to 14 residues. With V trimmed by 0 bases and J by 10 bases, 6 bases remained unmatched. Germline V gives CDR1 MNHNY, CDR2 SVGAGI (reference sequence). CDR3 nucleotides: TGTGCCAGCAGTTACTCGAGGGACAGGGCGTCAGCTTTCTTT. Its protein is CASSYSRDRASAFF.

CDR3 protein: CASSPEGPLGEGGYTF. DNA for the CDR3: TGTGCCAGCAGCCCCGAAGGGCCCCTAGGGGAGGGCGGCTACACCTTC. The chain joins TRBV4-2 to TRBJ1-2, with D perhaps matching TRBD1 (5 bases). The V end lost 4 bases, the J end lost 8 bases, and 23 bases lay between the germline ends. CDR1 LGHNA and CDR2 YNFKEQ come from the germline V gene. The CDR3 runs to 16 residues.

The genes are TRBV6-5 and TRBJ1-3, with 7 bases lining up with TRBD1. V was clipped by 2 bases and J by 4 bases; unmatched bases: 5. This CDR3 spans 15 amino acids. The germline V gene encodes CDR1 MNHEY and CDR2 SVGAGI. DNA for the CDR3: TGTGCCAGCAGTTACGTCGGGACAGCAGGAAACACCATATATTTT. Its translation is CASSYVGTAGNTIYF.

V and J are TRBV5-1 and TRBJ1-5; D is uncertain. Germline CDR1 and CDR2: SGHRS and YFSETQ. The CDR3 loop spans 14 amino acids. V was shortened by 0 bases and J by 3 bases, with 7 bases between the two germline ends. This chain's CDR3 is CASSLGSDNQPQHF. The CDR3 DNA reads TGCGCCAGCAGCTTGGGGTCAGACAATCAGCCCCAGCATTTT.

This CDR3 reads CASSQGGIEQYF. DNA of the CDR3: TGTGCCAGCAGCCAAGGAGGGATCGAGCAGTACTTC. The chain links TRBV3-1 (or the pseudogene TRBV3-2) to TRBJ2-7, with D possibly matching TRBD2 (5 bases). The germline V and J ends were trimmed by 1 base and 6 bases, with 7 bases remaining between them. From germline, CDR1 is LGHDT and CDR2 YNNKEL (reference sequence). CDR3 length equals 12 residues.

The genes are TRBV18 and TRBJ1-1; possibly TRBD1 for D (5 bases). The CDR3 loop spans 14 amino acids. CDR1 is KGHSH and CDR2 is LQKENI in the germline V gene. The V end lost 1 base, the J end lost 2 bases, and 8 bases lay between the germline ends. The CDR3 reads CASSPRGDNTEAFF. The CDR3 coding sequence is TGTGCCAGCTCACCACGGGGGGATAACACTGAAGCTTTCTTT. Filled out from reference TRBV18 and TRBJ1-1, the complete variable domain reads NAGVMQNPRHLVRRRGQEARLRCSPMKGHSHVYWYRQLPEEGLKFMVYLQKENIIDESGMPKERFSAEFPKEGPSILRIQQVVRGDSAAYFCASSPRGDNTEAFFGQGTRLTVV.

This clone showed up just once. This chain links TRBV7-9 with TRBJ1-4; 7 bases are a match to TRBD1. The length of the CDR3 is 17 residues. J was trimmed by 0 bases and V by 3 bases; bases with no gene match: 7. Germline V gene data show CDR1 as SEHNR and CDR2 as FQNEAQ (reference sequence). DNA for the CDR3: TGTGCCAGCAGCTTGGGGACAGCTATTGCAACTAATGAAAAACTGTTTTTT. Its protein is CASSLGTAIATNEKLFF.

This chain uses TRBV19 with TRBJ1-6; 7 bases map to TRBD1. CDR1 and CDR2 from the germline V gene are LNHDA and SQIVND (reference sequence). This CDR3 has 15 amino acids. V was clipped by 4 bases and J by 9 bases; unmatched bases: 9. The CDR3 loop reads CASSKLDRDPSPLHF. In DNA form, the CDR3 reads TGTGCCAGTAGTAAACTTGACAGGGACCCTTCACCCCTCCACTTT.